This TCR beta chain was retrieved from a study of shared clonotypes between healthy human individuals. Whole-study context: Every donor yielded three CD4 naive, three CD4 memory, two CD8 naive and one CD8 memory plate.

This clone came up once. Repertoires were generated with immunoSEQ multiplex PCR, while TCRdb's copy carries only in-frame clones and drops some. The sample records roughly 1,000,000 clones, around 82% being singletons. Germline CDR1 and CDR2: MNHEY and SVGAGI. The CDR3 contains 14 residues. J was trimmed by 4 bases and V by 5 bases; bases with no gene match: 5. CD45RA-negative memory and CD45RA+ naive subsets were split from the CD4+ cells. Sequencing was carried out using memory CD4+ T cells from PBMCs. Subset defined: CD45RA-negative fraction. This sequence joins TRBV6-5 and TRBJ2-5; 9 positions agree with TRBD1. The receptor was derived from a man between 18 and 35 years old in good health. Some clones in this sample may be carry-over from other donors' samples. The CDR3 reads CASSEQGAGETQYF. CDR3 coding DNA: TGTGCCAGCAGTGAACAGGGGGCCGGAGAGACCCAGTACTTC.